This TCR beta chain was retrieved from a study of T cells in Graves' hyperthyroidism and ophthalmopathy. Study results and limitations: Also found in blood were most expanded thyroid clonotypes above 0.001.

The CDR3 is 17 residues long. Germline lookup yields CDR1 KGHSH and CDR2 LQKENI. The CDR3 regions of TCR beta were amplified from RNA transcripts. During a first-round RT-PCR of the TCR CDR3, the HTBI primer set was used. One entry per CDR3 protein, called by TCRdb with MiXCR from the multiplex PCR reads. The sample records hundreds of thousands of distinct CDR3 sequences, about 19% being singletons. To note about this clonotype: Its antigen is undetermined. Relative to the germline gene, one junction end is altered; a read error may explain this.

The hyperthyroidism was newly diagnosed and had lasted under 2 months; the patients were aged 18 to 65. The source material was blood. The chain combines TRBV18 with TRBJ2-2, with TRBD1 matching over 10 bases. The receptor was derived from a woman in her 50s with Graves' hyperthyroidism that later progressed to Graves' ophthalmopathy. The CDR3 DNA sequence: TGTGCCAGCCCACCACCGGGACAGGGGACTTACACCGGGGAGCTGTTTTTT. It codes for CASPPPGQGTYTGELFF.